This TCR beta chain was retrieved from a study of cytomegalovirus exposure and HLA in healthy donors (dated by TCRdb to 2016 to 2017). In the study overall: An earlier analysis of some 620 of the donors reported about 280 Gb of sequence data and some 110 million unique TCR beta sequences obtained from about 180 million T cells. Around 330 gigabases of sequencing data and roughly 81 million unique TCR sequences made up an early release that covered 640 HLA-typed donors. Of the approximately 400 genotyped donors, 65% to 90% fell in the genetic ancestry cluster associated with self-reported Caucasian donors. The study aimed to test whether signatures of past pathogen exposure could be identified by cataloging public T cell receptors. The T cell repertoires of 700 or so subjects were profiled by immunosequencing and related to cytomegalovirus serostatus. Besides the first cohort of 550 to 750 subjects, a separate validation cohort made up of 95 to 150 different subjects was used. The study combined high-throughput TCR immunosequencing, statistical association of individual TCRs with disease status, and machine learning to predict cytomegalovirus infection status. In a later analysis, previously published TCR beta repertoires from hundreds of donors were re-analyzed and high-resolution HLA genotyping was added so that TCR occurrence patterns could be studied. The later analysis used no new phenotypic data to find candidate immune exposures, relying instead on TCR beta sequences and their occurrence across donors. An earlier analysis of 587 of the donors used high-throughput TCR beta sequencing to judge whether each TCR beta V gene segment behaved as functional or pseudogenic. Donor age, sex, ethnicity and CMV serostatus were collected together with the repertoire data. A later genetic analysis used genome-wide SNP genotypes for about 65% of the 666 donors, treating that subset as a discovery cohort. Every repertoire in the discovery cohort had been generated on one and the same sequencing platform. Class I and class II HLA loci were covered by the typing at four-digit resolution. The number of donors typed differed by locus, with roughly 620-630 for A, B, C, DRB1 and DQB1, over 500 for DQA1, under 610 for DPA1, and approximately 470 for DPB1. Because of strong linkage in the cohort, four or five DR-DQ haplotypes were treated as single units for association and clustering. Among 398 genotyped donors of the cohort, an average of roughly 230,000 unique TCR beta nucleotide sequences was sequenced per donor, of which 15% to 20% were non-productive.

The cohort comprised some 700 healthy bone marrow donors. Cohort members were all nominally healthy when sampled, although unrecorded immune exposures were likely present. CMV serostatus was recorded as positive for 250 to 300 and negative for about 50% of the roughly 670 cohort members, whereas no CMV serostatus was recorded for the donor in question. Each donor provided a peripheral blood sample, and peripheral blood mononuclear cells were used for TCR beta sequencing. Genomic DNA extraction from the blood cell samples was performed with the Qiagen DNeasy Blood Extraction Kit. The library was produced with the immunoSEQ multiplex PCR assay. For the multiplex PCR, a mixture combining 60 forward primers for TCR Vbeta segments and 13 reverse primers for TCR Jbeta segments was used. The CDR3 region of rearranged TCR beta genes was amplified from genomic DNA with a multiplex PCR assay. The amplified TCR beta libraries were sequenced on the Illumina HiSeq System as 87-base-pair reads. Concerning the study's data processing: In a later analysis, 70 million to 95 million unique TCR beta chains were counted across the 500 to 850 repertoires, and roughly 9.9 million of these chains were shared by at least two donors. To remove PCR and sequencing errors, raw reads were error-corrected and collapsed into unique sequences using a nearest-neighbor algorithm that merged closely related sequences. To assign V, D and J gene segments, CDR3 sequences were aligned to IMGT reference sequences. For a sequence to be retained, at least a six-nucleotide match to both a V gene segment and a J gene segment was required. A rearrangement counted as productive if the CDR3 had no stop codons and remained in frame with V and J, and every other rearrangement counted as non-productive. Following IMGT convention, CDR3 was defined as the stretch from the second conserved V-encoded cysteine to the conserved J-encoded phenylalanine. Sequences without an unambiguous match to a single V gene segment were excluded from the earlier analysis of a few hundred of the donors. An earlier analysis of a few hundred of the donors called V segments functional above 56.7% productive rearrangements and segregating when the between-donor standard deviation exceeded 5%. A statistical classification framework was built for diagnosing cytomegalovirus status from the catalog of TCR beta chain sequences. A later analysis assigned V and J genes by comparing TCR nucleotide sequences with IMGT/GENE-DB human TR gene sequences. The TCRdist pipeline was used in a later analysis to assign CDR3 sequences and most-parsimonious VDJ recombination scenarios. In a later analysis, each TCR beta chain was defined by its CDR3 amino acid sequence together with its V-gene family, and reads without a unique V-gene family were excluded. A later analysis removed 592 highly shared, low-generation-probability nucleotide sequences to deal with suspected cross-contamination and a sequencing artifact. In a later analysis, a clonal expansion index for each public chain was calculated from normalized within-repertoire ranks of inferred template counts. Generation probabilities in a later analysis came from a VDJ recombination model fitted to out-of-frame rearrangements, and those results were checked against IGoR. Hypergeometric tests were used in a later analysis to score TCR-TCR, TCR-HLA and TCR-CMV co-occurrence, with a repertoire-size bias correction applied to the TCR pairs. To estimate false discovery rates, a later analysis permuted the HLA or CMV assignments 20 times. In a later analysis, co-occurring TCRs were grouped using DBSCAN, and TCRdist sequence similarity was added for clustering within HLA-allele-positive subsets. Repertoires with fewer than 30,000 or more than 120,000 public chains were left out of co-occurrence clustering, as were four to six repertoires with anomalous nucleotide sharing. What TCRdb holds here is the immuneACCESS table cut down to in-frame rearrangements. Part of the clones is not present; checked against another copy, under half of the missing clones reflect an unresolved V gene, and the others are unexplained. V, J and clone size reflect that table, while D and trimming were determined from the DNA. The sample table holds some 130,000 clones, of which 65% to 80% were seen once. The ten largest clones capture around 1.6% of the sample.

Results and caveats for the whole study, not just this receptor: In a later genetic analysis, a missense DCLRE1C variant was associated with V-gene and J-gene trimming of TCR beta chains, and the association was replicated in an independent cohort. A cluster of highly shared sequence variants was judged likely to represent a technical artifact of the sequencing pipeline. This cohort had only TCR beta chains sequenced, and the lack of alpha or paired-chain data limited which features could be detected. The classifier was reported to diagnose cytomegalovirus status with high specificity and sensitivity in both the original cohort and the validation cohort. In vitro tests confirmed that a few of the cytomegalovirus-associated TCR beta chains recognize cytomegalovirus antigens. Roughly uniform sequencing depth across donors was assumed in presence/absence analyses, although this assumption may not hold. In a later analysis, TCR association rates were found to vary across HLA loci, with the most associated TCRs seen for DRB1 alleles and the fewest for HLA-C alleles. Some IMGT-functional V segments, including TRBV6-2 and TRBV6-3, could not be distinguished by the 87-base-pair reads and were therefore excluded. In an earlier analysis of roughly 500 of the donors, most TCR beta V segments appeared in productive rearrangements about 87% or about 30% of the time, broadly matching IMGT annotations. According to the authors, the approach could potentially be generalized to other disease states and immunological phenotypes. Because counts were too low, seventeen rarely observed V segments, including chromosome 9 orphons, were left out of the earlier analysis of over 550 of the donors. A further reported finding was that TCR beta sequences accurately predicted the HLA-A and HLA-B alleles for most subjects in the first cohort. Specific HLA alleles were associated with roughly 17,000 TCR beta sequences at a false discovery rate of 0.05 in a later analysis. Strong co-occurrence of HLA alleles, especially DR and DQ, made assigning TCR associations to individual alleles difficult. For the cohort, immune exposure information was limited to CMV serostatus. Across donors, most TCR sequences were observed very rarely, whereas some public TCRs were present in many individuals. Because HLA typing was unavailable for some donors at each locus, only the typed subset was used in association tests. A later analysis found that HLA-associated TCR beta chains were more clonally expanded and had lower generation probabilities than equally common non-associated chains. Correlated functional status among segregating V segments might reflect linkage disequilibrium, but an unknown experimental factor could not be ruled out. In a later genetic analysis, fewer N-insertions in productive TCRs were reported among donors in an Asian-associated ancestry cluster than the approximately 670-donor mean. According to a later analysis, most CMV-associated TCR beta chains appeared to be HLA-restricted, and the HLA associations seemed to be driven largely by CMV exposure. The study gave a list of about 170 TCR beta chains associated with cytomegalovirus. A later analysis reported that several top co-occurrence clusters appeared linked to parvovirus B19, influenza, CMV and Epstein-Barr virus.

Comments on this clone: Which antigen it targets is not known. The sample holds no much larger clone one base away, and base qualities are not on file.

The germline V gene (reference sequence) yields LNHNV for CDR1 and YYDKDF for CDR2. The V end loses 1 base and the J end loses 0 bases, and a stretch of 10 bases separates them. Counted from cysteine to phenylalanine, this CDR3 has 15 amino acids. The retained sequence is limited to the CDR3, 45 bases, with the frame set at the first base. What was sequenced was PBMCs. This TCR derives from a human donor in good health. The rearrangement combines TRBV15 with TRBJ2-7, with no reliable assignment of the D segment. DNA sequence: TGTGCCACCAGCAGAGGGGCAGGAAGCTCCTACGAGCAGTACTTC. This encodes CATSRGAGSSYEQYF.